The present TCR beta chain was sequenced within a study of CD8+ T cells in alopecia areata. Study overall: The drug, oral tofacitinib, was given to treated patients at 5 to 10 mg twice daily. Study-level points and caveats: TCR sharing was clearer in mice than between patients, perhaps partly owing to patient HLA diversity.

For this clone: The antigen is unknown.

After isolation, RNA underwent reverse transcription to generate cDNA as the sequencing template. Data came from immunoSEQ multiplex PCR; TCRdb stores just in-frame clones and leaves some out. The table records 150,000 or so clones, over 70% of them present only once. The receptor was isolated from a human donor with alopecia areata. This sample comprised CD8+ T cells sorted from blood, obtained at week 0.

The CDR3 nucleotides read TGCGCCAGCAGCTTGGCAGGGGAGGGGAATCAGCCCCAGCATTTT. Protein sequence: CASSLAGEGNQPQHF. The chain carries TRBV5-1 and TRBJ1-5, with D maybe TRBD1 (6 bases). CDR1 is SGHRS and CDR2 is YFSETQ in the germline V gene. The CDR3 loop spans 15 amino acids. V was pared by 0 bases and J by 4 bases, with 11 bases between.